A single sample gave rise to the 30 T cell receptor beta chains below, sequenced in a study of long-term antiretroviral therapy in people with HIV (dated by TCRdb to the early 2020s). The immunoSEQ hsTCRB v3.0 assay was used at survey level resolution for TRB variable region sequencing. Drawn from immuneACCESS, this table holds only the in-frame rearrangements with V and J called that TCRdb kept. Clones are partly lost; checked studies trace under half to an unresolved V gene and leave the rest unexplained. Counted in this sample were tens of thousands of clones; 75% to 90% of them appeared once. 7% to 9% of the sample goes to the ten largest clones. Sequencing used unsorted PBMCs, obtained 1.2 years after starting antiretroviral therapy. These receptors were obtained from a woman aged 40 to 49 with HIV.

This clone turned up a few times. This CDR3 reads CASSLTGTSGEQYF. The CDR3 nucleotides are TGTGCCAGCAGCTTAACGGGGACTAGCGGGGAGCAGTACTTC. The chain has TRBV7-3 and TRBJ2-7; 12 bases fit TRBD2. In germline, CDR1 is SGHTA, CDR2 FQGTGA. CDR3 length: 14 residues. Trimming at V came to 0 bases and at J to 7 bases, leaving 1 base not matched to a gene.

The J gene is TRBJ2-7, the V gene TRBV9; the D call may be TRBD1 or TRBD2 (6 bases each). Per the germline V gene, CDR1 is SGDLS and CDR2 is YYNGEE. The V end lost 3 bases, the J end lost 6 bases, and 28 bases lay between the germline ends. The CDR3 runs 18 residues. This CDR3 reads CASSGSGAGMGLRPEQYF. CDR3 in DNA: TGTGCCAGCAGCGGGTCGGGGGCAGGGATGGGGTTAAGACCCGAGCAGTACTTC.

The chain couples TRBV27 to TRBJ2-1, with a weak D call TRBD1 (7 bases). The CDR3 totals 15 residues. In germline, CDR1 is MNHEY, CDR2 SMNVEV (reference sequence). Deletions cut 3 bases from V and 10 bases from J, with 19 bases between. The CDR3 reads CASSFLDRRGNEQFF. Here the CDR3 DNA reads TGTGCCAGCAGTTTCCTGGACAGGAGGGGGAACGAGCAGTTCTTC.

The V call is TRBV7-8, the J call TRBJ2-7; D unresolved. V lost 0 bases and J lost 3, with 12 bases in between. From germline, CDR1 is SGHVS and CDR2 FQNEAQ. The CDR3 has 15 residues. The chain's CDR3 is CASSLAPGGIYEQYF. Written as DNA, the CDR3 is TGTGCCAGCAGCTTAGCCCCTGGTGGGATCTACGAGCAGTACTTC.

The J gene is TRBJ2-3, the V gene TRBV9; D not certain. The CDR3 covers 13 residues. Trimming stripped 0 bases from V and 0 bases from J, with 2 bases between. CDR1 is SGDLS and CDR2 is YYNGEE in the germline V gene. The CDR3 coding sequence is TGTGCCAGCAGCGTAGTTAGCACAGATACGCAGTATTTT. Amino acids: CASSVVSTDTQYF.

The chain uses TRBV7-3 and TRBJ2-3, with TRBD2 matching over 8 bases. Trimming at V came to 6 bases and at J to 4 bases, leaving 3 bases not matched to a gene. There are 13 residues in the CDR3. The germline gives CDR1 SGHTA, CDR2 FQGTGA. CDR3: CASSGAGADTQYF. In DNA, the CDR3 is TGTGCCAGCAGTGGAGCGGGAGCAGATACGCAGTATTTT.

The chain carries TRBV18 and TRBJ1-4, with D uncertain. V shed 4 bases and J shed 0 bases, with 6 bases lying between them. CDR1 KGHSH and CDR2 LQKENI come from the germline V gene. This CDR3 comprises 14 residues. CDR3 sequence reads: CASSLTTTNEKLFF. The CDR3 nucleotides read TGTGCCAGCTCACTGACTACAACTAATGAAAAACTGTTTTTT.

The CDR3 sequence: CASSFDHTGELFF. The CDR3 coding sequence is TGTGCCAGCAGCTTTGACCACACCGGGGAGCTGTTTTTT. The gene calls are TRBV7-9 and TRBJ2-2; D gene uncertain. Trimming took off 3 bases at V and 3 bases at J, with 5 bases between the two ends. Germline CDR1 is SEHNR and CDR2 is FQNEAQ (reference sequence). The CDR3 sequence is 13 residues long.

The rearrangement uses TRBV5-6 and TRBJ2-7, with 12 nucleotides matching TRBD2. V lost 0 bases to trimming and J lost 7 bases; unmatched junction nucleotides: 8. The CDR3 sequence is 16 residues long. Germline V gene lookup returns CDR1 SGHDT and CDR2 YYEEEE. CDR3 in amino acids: CASSLGLAGVAGEQYF. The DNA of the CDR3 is TGTGCCAGCAGCTTGGGACTAGCGGGGGTTGCAGGAGAGCAGTACTTC.

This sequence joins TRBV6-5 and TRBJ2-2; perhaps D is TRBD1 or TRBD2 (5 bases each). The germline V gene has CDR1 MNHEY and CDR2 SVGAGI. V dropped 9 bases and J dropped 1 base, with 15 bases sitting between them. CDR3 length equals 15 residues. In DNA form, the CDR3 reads TGTGCCAGTAGCCGGGACGGTCGGAACACCGGGGAGCTGTTTTTT. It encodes CASSRDGRNTGELFF.

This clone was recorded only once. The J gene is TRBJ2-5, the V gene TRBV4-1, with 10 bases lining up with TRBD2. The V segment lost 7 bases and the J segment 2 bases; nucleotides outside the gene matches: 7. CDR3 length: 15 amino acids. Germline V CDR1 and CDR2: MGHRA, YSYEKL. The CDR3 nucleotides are TGCGCCAGCAACCCTAGCGGGAGTGGGCAAGAGACCCAGTACTTC. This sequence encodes CASNPSGSGQETQYF.

DNA for the CDR3: TGCAGCTCAATAGGGGGGGCTGGCTATGGCTACACCTTC. Translating it yields CSSIGGAGYGYTF. The V gene is TRBV29-1, the J gene TRBJ1-2, with D possibly matching TRBD1 (6 bases). The CDR3 loop spans 13 amino acids. The germline V gene encodes CDR1 SQVTM and CDR2 ANQGSEA. The V and J ends lost 8 bases and 4 bases respectively, with 17 bases between them.

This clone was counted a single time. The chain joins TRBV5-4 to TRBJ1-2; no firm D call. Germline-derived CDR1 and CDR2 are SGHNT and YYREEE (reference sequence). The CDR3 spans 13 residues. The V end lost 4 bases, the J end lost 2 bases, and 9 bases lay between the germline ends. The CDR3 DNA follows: TGTGCCAGCAGCCCCGACATAAACTATGGCTACACCTTC. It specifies CASSPDINYGYTF.

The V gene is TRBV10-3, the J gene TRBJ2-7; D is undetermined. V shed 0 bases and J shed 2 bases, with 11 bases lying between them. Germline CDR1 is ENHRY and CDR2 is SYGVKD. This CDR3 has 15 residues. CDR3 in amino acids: CAISESETQTYEQYF. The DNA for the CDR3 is TGTGCCATCAGTGAGTCCGAGACGCAAACCTACGAGCAGTACTTC.

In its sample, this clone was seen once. The CDR3 reads CASSSDRKGYGYTF. CDR3 DNA: TGCGCCAGCAGCAGTGACAGGAAGGGCTATGGCTACACCTTC. The V and J genes are TRBV5-1 and TRBJ1-2, with a possible D match to TRBD1 (6 bases). Trimming removed 4 bases from V and 4 bases from J, with 14 bases in between. The germline gives CDR1 SGHRS, CDR2 YFSETQ. CDR3 size: 14 residues.

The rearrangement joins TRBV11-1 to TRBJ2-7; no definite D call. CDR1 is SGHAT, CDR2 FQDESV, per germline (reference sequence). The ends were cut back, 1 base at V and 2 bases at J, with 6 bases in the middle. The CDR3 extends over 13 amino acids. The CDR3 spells CASSLDFPYEQYF. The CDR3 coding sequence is TGTGCCAGCAGCTTAGACTTCCCCTACGAGCAGTACTTC.

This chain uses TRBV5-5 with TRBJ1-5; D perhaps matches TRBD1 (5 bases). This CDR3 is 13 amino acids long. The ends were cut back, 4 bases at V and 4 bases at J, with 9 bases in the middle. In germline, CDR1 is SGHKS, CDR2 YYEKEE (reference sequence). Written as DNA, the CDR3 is TGTGCCAGCAGCCCGGCAGGGAATCAGCCCCAGCATTTT. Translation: CASSPAGNQPQHF.

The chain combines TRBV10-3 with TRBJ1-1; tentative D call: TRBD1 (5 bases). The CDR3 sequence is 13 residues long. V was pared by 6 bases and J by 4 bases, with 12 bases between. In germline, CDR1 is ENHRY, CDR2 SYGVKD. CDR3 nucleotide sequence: TGTGCCATCAGGCTACAGGAGGCCACTGAAGCTTTCTTT. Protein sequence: CAIRLQEATEAFF.

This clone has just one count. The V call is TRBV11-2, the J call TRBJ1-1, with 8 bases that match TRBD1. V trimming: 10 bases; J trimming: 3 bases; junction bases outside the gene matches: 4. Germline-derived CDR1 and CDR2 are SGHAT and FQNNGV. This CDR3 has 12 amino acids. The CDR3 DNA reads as TGTGCCATCAGGGACAGGCACACTGAAGCTTTCTTT. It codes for CAIRDRHTEAFF. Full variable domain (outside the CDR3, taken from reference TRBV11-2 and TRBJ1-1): EAGVAQSPRYKIIEKRQSVAFWCNPISGHATLYWYQQILGQGPKLLIQFQNNGVVDDSQLPKDRFSAERLKGVDSTLKIQPAKLEDSAVYLCAIRDRHTEAFFGQGTRLTVV.

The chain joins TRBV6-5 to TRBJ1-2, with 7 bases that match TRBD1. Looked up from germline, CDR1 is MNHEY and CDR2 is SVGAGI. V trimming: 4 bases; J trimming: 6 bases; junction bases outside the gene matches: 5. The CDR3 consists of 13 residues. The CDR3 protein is CASSWGRGNGYTF. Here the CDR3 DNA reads TGTGCCAGCAGTTGGGGCAGGGGGAATGGCTACACCTTC.

The CDR3: CSGLGVETQYF. In DNA form, the CDR3 reads TGCAGTGGATTAGGGGTGGAGACCCAGTACTTC. V gene TRBV20-1 combines with J gene TRBJ2-5, with D possibly TRBD1 on 5 matching bases. Per the germline V gene, CDR1 is DFQATT and CDR2 is SNEGSKA (reference sequence). V dropped 7 bases and J dropped 5 bases, with 11 bases sitting between them. The length of the CDR3 is 11 residues.

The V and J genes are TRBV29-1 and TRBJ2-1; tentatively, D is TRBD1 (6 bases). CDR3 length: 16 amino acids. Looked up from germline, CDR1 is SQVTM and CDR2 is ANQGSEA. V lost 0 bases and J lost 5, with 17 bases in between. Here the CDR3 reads CSVEDRGGPKNNEQFF. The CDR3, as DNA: TGCAGCGTTGAAGATAGAGGGGGTCCGAAAAACAATGAGCAGTTCTTC.

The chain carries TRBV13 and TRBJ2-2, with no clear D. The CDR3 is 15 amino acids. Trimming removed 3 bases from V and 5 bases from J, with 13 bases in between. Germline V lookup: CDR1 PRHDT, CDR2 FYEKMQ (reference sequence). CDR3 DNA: TGTGCCAGCAGCTTTGTGGGTAGTAGGACCGGGGAGCTGTTTTTT. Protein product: CASSFVGSRTGELFF.

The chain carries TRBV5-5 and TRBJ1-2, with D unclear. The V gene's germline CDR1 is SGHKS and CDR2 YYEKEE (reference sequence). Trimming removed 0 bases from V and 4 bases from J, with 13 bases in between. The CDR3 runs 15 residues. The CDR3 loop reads CASSLASAGSYGYTF. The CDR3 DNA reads TGTGCCAGCAGCTTGGCTTCAGCGGGTAGCTATGGCTACACCTTC.

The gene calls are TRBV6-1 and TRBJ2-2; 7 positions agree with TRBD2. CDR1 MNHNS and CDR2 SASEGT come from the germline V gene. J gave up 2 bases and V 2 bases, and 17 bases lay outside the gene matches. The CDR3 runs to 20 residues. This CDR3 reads CASSEMGPAGPLPNTGELFF. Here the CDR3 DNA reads TGTGCCAGCAGTGAAATGGGGCCAGCGGGACCCTTACCTAACACCGGGGAGCTGTTTTTT.

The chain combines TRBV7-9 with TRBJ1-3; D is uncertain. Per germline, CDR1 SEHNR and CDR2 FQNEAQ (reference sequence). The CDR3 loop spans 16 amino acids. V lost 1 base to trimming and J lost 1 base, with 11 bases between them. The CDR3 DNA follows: TGTGCCAGCAGCTTAGATTGGACCGCATCTGGAAACACCATATATTTT. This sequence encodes CASSLDWTASGNTIYF.

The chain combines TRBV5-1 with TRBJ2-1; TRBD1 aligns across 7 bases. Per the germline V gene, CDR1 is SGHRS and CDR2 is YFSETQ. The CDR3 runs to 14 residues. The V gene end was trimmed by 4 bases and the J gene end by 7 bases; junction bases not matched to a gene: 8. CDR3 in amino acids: CASSPDRERNEQFF. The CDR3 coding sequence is TGCGCCAGCAGCCCCGACAGGGAAAGAAATGAGCAGTTCTTC. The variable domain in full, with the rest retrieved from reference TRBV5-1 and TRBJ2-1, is KAGVTQTPRYLIKTRGQQVTLSCSPISGHRSVSWYQQTPGQGLQFLFEYFSETQRNKGNFPGRFSGRQFSNSRSEMNVSTLELGDSALYLCASSPDRERNEQFFGPGTRLTVL.

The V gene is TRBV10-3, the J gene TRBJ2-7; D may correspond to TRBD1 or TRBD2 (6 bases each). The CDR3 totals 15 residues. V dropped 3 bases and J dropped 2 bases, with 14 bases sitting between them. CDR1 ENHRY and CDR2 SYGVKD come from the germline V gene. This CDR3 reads CAISDWGAATYEQYF. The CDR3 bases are TGTGCCATCAGTGATTGGGGGGCAGCTACCTACGAGCAGTACTTC.

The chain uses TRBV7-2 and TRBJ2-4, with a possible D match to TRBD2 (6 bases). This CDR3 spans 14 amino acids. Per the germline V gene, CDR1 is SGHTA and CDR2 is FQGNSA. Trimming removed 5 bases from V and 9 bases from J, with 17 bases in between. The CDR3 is CASSPGSGGGIQYF. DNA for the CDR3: TGTGCCAGCAGCCCCGGGAGCGGAGGTGGCATTCAGTACTTC.

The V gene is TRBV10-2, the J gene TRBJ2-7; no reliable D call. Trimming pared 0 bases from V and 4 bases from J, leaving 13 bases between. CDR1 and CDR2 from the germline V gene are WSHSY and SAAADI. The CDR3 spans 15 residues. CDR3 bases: TGCGCCAGCAGTGAGTCGGTGGGAAAAAAATACGAGCAGTACTTC. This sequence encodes CASSESVGKKYEQYF.